These T cell receptor beta chains were read from a single sample in a study of T-cell reconstitution after alpha-beta-depleted transplantation in children. TCRdb re-analysed the PCR reads in MiXCR, keeping a single row per CDR3 protein. The sample lists about 500,000 distinct CDR3 sequences, approximately 29% occurring once. Sequenced material: PBMCs from the stem cell graft donor, taken from the stem cell graft. These receptors were obtained from a human donor who donated a stem cell graft to a child with aplastic anemia. CDR3s include the opening cysteine and the closing phenylalanine or tryptophan. The order of the fields is D gene, V gene, J gene, clone size, CDR3 protein, CDR3 DNA. The D gene is left open where the match is weak. Size is omitted from some rows. Given values are once, few, many or a class for expanded clones.

d_gene: TRBD1
v_gene: TRBV5-1
j_gene: TRBJ2-1
abundance: few
CDR3aa: CASSVKTGTAYNEQFF
CDR3nt: TGCGCCAGCAGCGTGAAAACCGGGACAGCATACAATGAGCAGTTCTTC

d_gene: TRBD2
v_gene: TRBV5-1
j_gene: TRBJ2-1
abundance: few
CDR3aa: CASSWGVAGEEGSYNEQFF
CDR3nt: TGCGCCAGCAGCTGGGGGGTAGCGGGAGAGGAGGGATCCTACAATGAGCAGTTCTTC

d_gene: .
v_gene: TRBV28
j_gene: TRBJ2-3
abundance: .
CDR3aa: CASSTPTDTQYF
CDR3nt: TGTGCCAGCAGTACCCCCACAGATACGCAGTATTTT

d_gene: .
v_gene: TRBV12-3/TRBV12-4
j_gene: TRBJ2-7
abundance: many
CDR3aa: CASSLQGSYEQYF
CDR3nt: TGTGCCAGCAGTTTGCAAGGGTCCTACGAGCAGTACTTC

d_gene: .
v_gene: TRBV28
j_gene: TRBJ1-3
abundance: .
CDR3aa: CASSFRGIGNTIYF
CDR3nt: TGTGCCAGCAGTTTTAGAGGGATCGGAAACACCATATATTTT

d_gene: .
v_gene: TRBV10-2
j_gene: TRBJ1-5
abundance: .
CDR3aa: CASSGKENQPQHF
CDR3nt: TGCGCCAGCAGTGGTAAGGAGAATCAGCCCCAGCATTTT

d_gene: .
v_gene: TRBV20-1
j_gene: TRBJ2-1
abundance: .
CDR3aa: CSAGGDQYGEQFF
CDR3nt: TGCAGTGCTGGAGGGGACCAGTATGGTGAGCAGTTCTTC

d_gene: .
v_gene: TRBV2
j_gene: TRBJ2-2
abundance: once
CDR3aa: CASRRQENTGELFF
CDR3nt: TGTGCCAGCAGAAGGCAGGAGAACACCGGGGAGCTGTTTTTT

d_gene: .
v_gene: TRBV7-2
j_gene: TRBJ1-5
abundance: .
CDR3aa: CASSLAAAGAQPQHF
CDR3nt: TGTGCCAGCAGCTTAGCAGCAGCAGGTGCTCAGCCCCAGCATTTT

d_gene: .
v_gene: TRBV20-1
j_gene: TRBJ2-1
abundance: few
CDR3aa: CSATGDVWNNEQFF
CDR3nt: TGCAGTGCTACCGGGGACGTTTGGAACAATGAGCAGTTCTTC

d_gene: TRBD2
v_gene: TRBV20-1
j_gene: TRBJ2-1
abundance: .
CDR3aa: CSAVRGAGLNNEQFF
CDR3nt: TGCAGTGCAGTCCGGGGAGCGGGACTTAACAATGAGCAGTTCTTC

d_gene: TRBD1
v_gene: TRBV7-3
j_gene: TRBJ2-1
abundance: .
CDR3aa: CASSTPQGSSYNEQFF
CDR3nt: TGTGCCAGCTCAACTCCACAGGGGAGCTCCTACAATGAGCAGTTCTTC

d_gene: .
v_gene: TRBV5-1
j_gene: TRBJ1-3
abundance: .
CDR3aa: CASSLALGEPGNTIYF
CDR3nt: TGCGCCAGCAGCTTGGCTCTCGGGGAGCCCGGAAACACCATATATTTT

d_gene: .
v_gene: TRBV20-1
j_gene: TRBJ2-3
abundance: few
CDR3aa: CSAYKIRAGITDTQYF
CDR3nt: TGCAGTGCTTACAAGATTCGGGCGGGGATCACAGATACGCAGTATTTT

d_gene: TRBD2
v_gene: TRBV5-1
j_gene: TRBJ2-2
abundance: .
CDR3aa: CASSSLAGGPDGELFF
CDR3nt: TGCGCCAGCAGCTCGCTAGCGGGAGGGCCGGACGGGGAGCTGTTTTTT

d_gene: .
v_gene: TRBV6-1
j_gene: TRBJ2-3
abundance: few
CDR3aa: CASSAPGTDTQYF
CDR3nt: TGTGCCAGCAGTGCCCCAGGGACAGATACGCAGTATTTT

d_gene: .
v_gene: TRBV20-1
j_gene: TRBJ2-1
abundance: .
CDR3aa: CSLVGREINEQFF
CDR3nt: TGCAGTCTAGTCGGAAGGGAGATCAATGAGCAGTTCTTC

d_gene: .
v_gene: TRBV20-1
j_gene: TRBJ1-5
abundance: .
CDR3aa: CSVSGPGPYSNQPQHF
CDR3nt: TGCAGTGTTAGCGGGCCAGGGCCGTATAGCAATCAGCCCCAGCATTTT

d_gene: .
v_gene: TRBV28
j_gene: TRBJ2-1
abundance: once
CDR3aa: CASSFPGSSYNEQFF
CDR3nt: TGTGCCAGCAGTTTTCCAGGGAGCTCCTACAATGAGCAGTTCTTC

d_gene: TRBD1
v_gene: TRBV20-1
j_gene: TRBJ2-7
abundance: few
CDR3aa: CSASRFIGTGPYEQYF
CDR3nt: TGCAGTGCTAGTCGGTTTATCGGGACAGGGCCCTACGAGCAGTACTTC

d_gene: .
v_gene: TRBV20-1
j_gene: TRBJ1-5
abundance: few
CDR3aa: CSPSGEGSNQPQHF
CDR3nt: TGCAGTCCTTCCGGGGAAGGTAGCAATCAGCCCCAGCATTTT

d_gene: .
v_gene: TRBV12-3/TRBV12-4
j_gene: TRBJ1-1
abundance: .
CDR3aa: CASTRRGSSMNTEAFF
CDR3nt: TGTGCCAGCACGAGGCGCGGGTCGTCCATGAACACTGAAGCTTTCTTT

d_gene: .
v_gene: TRBV9
j_gene: TRBJ2-3
abundance: few
CDR3aa: CASSVEESTDTQYF
CDR3nt: TGTGCCAGCAGCGTAGAAGAGAGTACAGATACGCAGTATTTT

d_gene: .
v_gene: TRBV29-1
j_gene: TRBJ2-2
abundance: .
CDR3aa: CSVGGGNTGELFF
CDR3nt: TGCAGCGTTGGTGGCGGGAATACCGGGGAGCTGTTTTTT

d_gene: .
v_gene: TRBV2
j_gene: TRBJ2-5
abundance: few
CDR3aa: CASRQQGQETQYF
CDR3nt: TGTGCCAGCAGACAGCAAGGGCAAGAGACCCAGTACTTC

d_gene: .
v_gene: TRBV7-9
j_gene: TRBJ1-1
abundance: .
CDR3aa: CASSLLGGEAFF
CDR3nt: TGTGCCAGCAGCCTCCTAGGCGGTGAAGCTTTCTTT

d_gene: .
v_gene: TRBV18
j_gene: TRBJ1-4
abundance: .
CDR3aa: CASSLDTIGEKLFF
CDR3nt: TGTGCCAGCTCACTGGACACGATTGGAGAAAAACTGTTTTTT

d_gene: .
v_gene: TRBV7-2
j_gene: TRBJ2-5
abundance: .
CDR3aa: CASSLSREETQYF
CDR3nt: TGTGCCAGCAGCTTAAGCAGGGAGGAGACCCAGTACTTC

d_gene: .
v_gene: TRBV7-2
j_gene: TRBJ2-2
abundance: .
CDR3aa: CASSLLRGTGELFF
CDR3nt: TGTGCCAGCAGCTTATTGCGGGGCACCGGGGAGCTGTTTTTT

d_gene: .
v_gene: TRBV12-3/TRBV12-4
j_gene: TRBJ2-1
abundance: .
CDR3aa: CASSSFPDRALYNEQFF
CDR3nt: TGTGCCAGCAGTTCTTTCCCGGATAGGGCCTTGTACAATGAGCAGTTCTTC

d_gene: .
v_gene: TRBV7-9
j_gene: TRBJ1-2
abundance: .
CDR3aa: CASEATNYGYTF
CDR3nt: TGTGCCAGCGAAGCTACTAACTATGGCTACACCTTC

d_gene: .
v_gene: TRBV11-2
j_gene: TRBJ2-1
abundance: few
CDR3aa: CASSLQSAGWYEQFF
CDR3nt: TGTGCCAGCAGCTTACAATCGGCAGGGTGGTATGAGCAGTTCTTC

d_gene: TRBD1
v_gene: TRBV20-1
j_gene: TRBJ1-4
abundance: few
CDR3aa: CSALRDRGGGEKLFF
CDR3nt: TGCAGTGCCCTCCGGGACAGGGGAGGAGGCGAAAAACTGTTTTTT

d_gene: TRBD2
v_gene: TRBV7-2
j_gene: TRBJ2-3
abundance: few
CDR3aa: CASSLRSGSTDTQYF
CDR3nt: TGTGCCAGCAGCTTAAGGAGCGGGAGTACAGATACGCAGTATTTT

d_gene: TRBD2
v_gene: TRBV6-1
j_gene: TRBJ2-3
abundance: .
CDR3aa: CASTPRTSGRWLGTDTQYF
CDR3nt: TGTGCCAGCACCCCCCGAACTAGCGGGAGGTGGCTTGGCACAGATACGCAGTATTTT

d_gene: TRBD1
v_gene: TRBV12-3/TRBV12-4
j_gene: TRBJ2-7
abundance: few
CDR3aa: CASSPRGLQQYF
CDR3nt: TGTGCCAGCAGCCCCAGGGGGCTGCAGCAGTACTTC

d_gene: .
v_gene: TRBV27
j_gene: TRBJ1-1
abundance: .
CDR3aa: CATRAGTNTEAFF
CDR3nt: TGTGCCACTAGAGCCGGGACGAACACTGAAGCTTTCTTT

d_gene: TRBD1
v_gene: TRBV3-1
j_gene: TRBJ2-1
abundance: .
CDR3aa: CASSPRRTGNEQFF
CDR3nt: TGTGCCAGCAGCCCACGCCGGACAGGGAATGAGCAGTTCTTC

d_gene: TRBD2
v_gene: TRBV29-1
j_gene: TRBJ2-5
abundance: .
CDR3aa: CSVKAGGYQETQYF
CDR3nt: TGCAGCGTCAAAGCGGGAGGATACCAAGAGACCCAGTACTTC

d_gene: .
v_gene: TRBV7-3
j_gene: TRBJ2-3
abundance: .
CDR3aa: CASTRQGTDTQYF
CDR3nt: TGTGCCAGTACAAGGCAGGGCACAGATACGCAGTATTTT

d_gene: .
v_gene: TRBV3-1
j_gene: TRBJ2-1
abundance: .
CDR3aa: CASSQQARGEQFF
CDR3nt: TGTGCCAGCAGCCAACAGGCGAGAGGAGAGCAGTTCTTC

d_gene: TRBD2
v_gene: TRBV6-2/TRBV6-3
j_gene: TRBJ2-7
abundance: .
CDR3aa: CASSITKRLAVKNEQYF
CDR3nt: TGTGCCAGCAGTATTACCAAGAGACTAGCGGTTAAGAACGAGCAGTACTTC

d_gene: TRBD1
v_gene: TRBV7-9
j_gene: TRBJ2-3
abundance: .
CDR3aa: CASSLRAGGGTDTQYF
CDR3nt: TGTGCCAGCAGCTTAAGGGCAGGGGGAGGCACAGATACGCAGTATTTT

d_gene: TRBD2
v_gene: TRBV4-3
j_gene: TRBJ2-3
abundance: few
CDR3aa: CASSQVYLAGGTDTQYF
CDR3nt: TGCGCCAGCAGCCAAGTCTACCTAGCGGGAGGCACAGATACGCAGTATTTT

d_gene: .
v_gene: TRBV12-3/TRBV12-4
j_gene: TRBJ2-1
abundance: .
CDR3aa: CASSLRLGSASSAEQFF
CDR3nt: TGTGCCAGCAGTTTAAGGCTGGGATCGGCGAGTTCGGCTGAGCAGTTCTTC

d_gene: TRBD1
v_gene: TRBV30
j_gene: TRBJ1-6
abundance: .
CDR3aa: CAWSYFIYHRDRVMHSPLHF
CDR3nt: TGTGCCTGGAGCTACTTTATCTACCACCGGGACAGGGTTATGCATTCACCCCTCCACTTT

d_gene: TRBD1
v_gene: TRBV11-1
j_gene: TRBJ2-1
abundance: .
CDR3aa: CASSLGSGGDEQFF
CDR3nt: TGTGCCAGCAGCTTAGGATCAGGGGGTGATGAGCAGTTCTTC

d_gene: .
v_gene: TRBV27
j_gene: TRBJ2-7
abundance: .
CDR3aa: CASSSTRVWYF
CDR3nt: TGTGCCAGCAGTTCAACACGGGTATGGTACTTC

d_gene: .
v_gene: TRBV24-1
j_gene: TRBJ1-3
abundance: few
CDR3aa: CATSASRAAGNTIYF
CDR3nt: TGTGCCACCAGTGCCTCACGGGCGGCTGGAAACACCATATATTTT

d_gene: .
v_gene: TRBV12-3/TRBV12-4
j_gene: TRBJ1-2
abundance: few
CDR3aa: CASSFLLKTANYGYTF
CDR3nt: TGTGCCAGCAGTTTCCTTCTAAAGACAGCTAACTATGGCTACACCTTC

d_gene: .
v_gene: TRBV7-6
j_gene: TRBJ1-4
abundance: .
CDR3aa: CASSLVLVEGGNEKLFF
CDR3nt: TGTGCCAGCAGCTTAGTATTAGTCGAGGGTGGAAATGAAAAACTGTTTTTT

d_gene: TRBD1
v_gene: TRBV5-1
j_gene: TRBJ1-2
abundance: .
CDR3aa: CASRRGTGLNYGYTF
CDR3nt: TGCGCCAGCCGAAGGGGGACAGGGCTCAACTATGGCTACACCTTC

d_gene: .
v_gene: TRBV9
j_gene: TRBJ2-6
abundance: .
CDR3aa: CASSVGGYSGANVLTF
CDR3nt: TGTGCCAGCAGCGTAGGGGGGTACTCTGGGGCCAACGTCCTGACTTTC

d_gene: .
v_gene: TRBV19
j_gene: TRBJ1-2
abundance: .
CDR3aa: CATNKEGFYGYTF
CDR3nt: TGTGCCACGAACAAGGAGGGCTTTTATGGCTACACCTTC

d_gene: .
v_gene: TRBV7-9
j_gene: TRBJ2-2
abundance: few
CDR3aa: CASGLGGPNTGELFF
CDR3nt: TGTGCCAGCGGGTTGGGCGGACCGAACACCGGGGAGCTGTTTTTT

d_gene: .
v_gene: TRBV7-6
j_gene: TRBJ2-7
abundance: .
CDR3aa: CASSSDGPSYEQYF
CDR3nt: TGTGCCAGCAGCTCGGACGGGCCCTCCTACGAGCAGTACTTC

d_gene: .
v_gene: TRBV7-2
j_gene: TRBJ2-3
abundance: .
CDR3aa: CASSRMRAASTDTQYF
CDR3nt: TGTGCCAGCAGCCGAATGCGCGCAGCTAGCACAGATACGCAGTATTTT

d_gene: .
v_gene: TRBV10-2
j_gene: TRBJ2-5
abundance: few
CDR3aa: CASSESTGLLQETQYF
CDR3nt: TGCGCCAGCAGTGAGTCCACGGGACTTCTACAAGAGACCCAGTACTTC

d_gene: TRBD2
v_gene: TRBV11-2
j_gene: TRBJ2-3
abundance: few
CDR3aa: CASSPGTSADTQYF
CDR3nt: TGTGCCAGCAGCCCAGGGACTAGTGCAGATACGCAGTATTTT

d_gene: .
v_gene: TRBV12-3/TRBV12-4
j_gene: TRBJ2-7
abundance: few
CDR3aa: CASSLFVVDEQYF
CDR3nt: TGTGCCAGCAGTTTGTTCGTGGTTGACGAGCAGTACTTC